The present TCR beta chain was sequenced within a study of graft-versus-host responses after intestinal transplantation. Findings of the study overall: Clonal ratios of graft-versus-host to host-versus-graft in allografts were high for patients exhibiting graft-donor T cell macrochimerism. Present in recipient marrow, GvH clones included some that appeared first in ileum or blood.

Assay: immunoSEQ multiplex PCR; the TCRdb copy retains only in-frame clones and omits some. Seen here are roughly 45,000 clones, roughly 95% observed once, and the top ten hold 1.6%. In its sample, this clone was seen once. Its antigen is undetermined. The sample consisted of PBMCs, taken more than 310 days after intestinal transplant. The TCR originated in a human patient who received an intestinal transplant, so some T cells may come from the graft donor.

The CDR3 nucleotides are TGTGCCAGCAGCTCCTGGGACGCCTATGGCTACACCTTC. Protein: CASSSWDAYGYTF. The V and J genes are TRBV11-2 and TRBJ1-2, with D possibly TRBD1 on 5 matching bases. CDR1 SGHAT and CDR2 FQNNGV come from the germline V gene. This CDR3 has 13 amino acids. Trimming stripped 4 bases from V and 4 bases from J, with 10 bases between.